Given below is one T cell receptor (beta chain) in context. Sequencing was performed with immunoSEQ multiplex PCR; in TCRdb, only in-frame clones are kept and a portion is missing. The table includes 130,000 or so clones, 94% detected once. This specimen belongs to a study of control samples from healthy donors and cancer patients. CDR1 and CDR2 from the germline V gene are MNHNS and SASEGT. This CDR3 region has 12 residues. V was cut by 2 bases and J by 4 bases, with 5 bases left in between. The V and J genes are TRBV6-1 and TRBJ1-2; D is unclear. This clonotype originated in a man aged 35-49 years in good health. What was sequenced was blood. The CDR3 bases are TGTGCCAGCAGTGAATGGTCCTATGGCTACACCTTC. It is translated as CASSEWSYGYTF.